These 26 T cell receptor beta chains were all obtained from the same sample, sequenced in a study of CD8+CD57+ T cells in acquired aplastic anemia. The use of genomic DNA as template underpinned the TCR beta VDJ and CDR3 profiling. TCRdb used MiXCR to reprocess the reads, holding one entry per CDR3 protein. Here the sample spans 60,000 or so distinct CDR3 sequences, less than 65% being singletons. Sequencing used sorted CD4+, CD8+, or CD8+CD57+ T cells (not recorded which) from PBMCs. The receptors originated from a human donor in good health, serving as a control.

The rearrangement links TRBV14 to TRBJ1-2; no reliable D call. The CDR3 covers 12 residues. V lost 2 bases to trimming and J lost 7 bases, with 8 bases between them. Germline V lookup: CDR1 SGHDN, CDR2 FVKESK. The CDR3 spells CASSQQFSGYTF. The DNA for the CDR3 is TGTGCCAGCAGCCAACAGTTTTCTGGCTACACCTTC.

The chain is built from TRBV2 and TRBJ2-5, with TRBD2 matching 8 bases. The CDR3 extends over 15 amino acids. The germline V gene encodes CDR1 SNHLY and CDR2 FYNNEI. After removal of 6 bases from V and 2 bases from J, the junction contained 8 bases not matched to a gene. Here the CDR3 DNA reads TGTGCCAGCAGGGTGGGTGCGGGAGGACAAGAGACCCAGTACTTC. This encodes CASRVGAGGQETQYF.

This clonotype was detected ten times or more. V gene TRBV5-4 combines with J gene TRBJ1-6; D not resolved. V lost 5 bases to trimming and J lost 9 bases, with 12 bases between them. Germline V gene sequence: CDR1 SGHNT, CDR2 YYREEE (reference sequence). This CDR3 contains 13 residues. The CDR3 DNA follows: TGTGCCAGCAGACTTCAGGAGAGTTCACCCCTCCACTTT. As protein: CASRLQESSPLHF. The full variable domain, completed using reference TRBV5-4 and TRBJ1-6, is ETGVTQSPTHLIKTRGQQVTLRCSSQSGHNTVSWYQQALGQGPQFIFQYYREEENGRGNFPPRFSGLQFPNYSSELNVNALELDDSALYLCASRLQESSPLHFGNGTRLTVT.

V gene TRBV10-3 combines with J gene TRBJ2-5; TRBD2 is a possible D gene (6 bases). The CDR3 is made up of 11 amino acids. The germline CDR1 and CDR2 sequences are ENHRY and SYGVKD. V was trimmed by 10 bases and J by 4 bases, leaving 10 bases between them. In DNA, the CDR3 is TGTGCCACGACCGGGAGAGAGACCCAGTACTTC. Its protein product is CATTGRETQYF.

V and J are TRBV24-1 and TRBJ1-2; D may be TRBD1 (6 bases). The V end lost 3 bases, the J end lost 0 bases, and 13 bases lay between the germline ends. Germline CDR1 and CDR2: KGHDR and SFDVKD. There are 16 residues in the CDR3. The CDR3 nucleotides read TGTGCCACCAGTGATGGGCAGACAGGAGCTAACTATGGCTACACCTTC. It translates to CATSDGQTGANYGYTF.

This sequence joins TRBV4-2 and TRBJ2-1; 9 bases align to TRBD1. The CDR3 spans 15 residues. V was clipped by 4 bases and J by 4 bases; unmatched bases: 5. CDR1 and CDR2 from the germline V gene are LGHNA and YNFKEQ. CDR3 sequence reads: CASSPRDRVYNEQFF. The CDR3 nucleotides read TGTGCCAGCAGCCCCCGGGACAGGGTTTACAATGAGCAGTTCTTC.

This clonotype was observed many times. The chain uses TRBV28 and TRBJ1-5, with unresolved D. The germline V gene has CDR1 MDHEN and CDR2 SYDVKM. The CDR3 is made up of 14 amino acids. Trimming pared 5 bases from V and 5 bases from J, leaving 13 bases between. The CDR3 DNA reads as TGTGCCAGCAGTGCGTCAAGAGACGATCAGCCCCAGCATTTT. Its protein product is CASSASRDDQPQHF.

The gene calls are TRBV19 and TRBJ2-7, with D perhaps matching TRBD2 (6 bases). Germline V gives CDR1 LNHDA, CDR2 SQIVND (reference sequence). CDR3 length equals 13 residues. V was trimmed by 4 bases and J by 3 bases, leaving 10 bases between them. DNA of the CDR3: TGTGCCAGTAGTAGGACGGGGGACTACGAGCAGTACTTC. Translation gives CASSRTGDYEQYF.

V gene TRBV9 combines with J gene TRBJ2-5; 10 positions agree with TRBD2. Per germline, CDR1 SGDLS and CDR2 YYNGEE. There are 12 residues in the CDR3. CDR3: CARPSGRVTQYF. CDR3 DNA: TGTGCTAGACCCAGCGGGAGGGTGACCCAGTACTTC.

This sequence joins TRBV9 and TRBJ2-3; TRBD2 aligns across 8 bases. CDR1 is SGDLS, CDR2 YYNGEE, per germline. The CDR3 runs to 15 residues. V shed 0 bases, J shed 9 bases, and the junction held 9 bases outside the gene matches. CDR3 in DNA: TGTGCCAGCAGCGTAGATAGCGGGGACTCTAAGACGCAGTATTTT. Amino acid sequence: CASSVDSGDSKTQYF.

This clonotype appeared many times. The chain couples TRBV5-1 to TRBJ1-1; the D gene is possibly TRBD1 (6 bases). The CDR3 extends over 13 amino acids. V lost 6 bases and J lost 5, with 14 bases in between. Germline lookup yields CDR1 SGHRS and CDR2 YFSETQ. The CDR3 here is CASNRGGRTEAFF. The CDR3 DNA follows: TGCGCCAGCAACCGAGGGGGTCGGACTGAAGCTTTCTTT.

The chain joins TRBV10-3 to TRBJ2-3; 11 positions agree with TRBD2. Germline loops: CDR1 ENHRY, CDR2 SYGVKD. The CDR3 contains 14 residues. Losses at the gene ends were 8 bases for V and 2 bases for J; bases not matched to a gene: 3. The CDR3 here is CAIQTSGDTDTQYF. In nucleotides, the CDR3 is TGTGCCATCCAGACTAGCGGGGACACAGATACGCAGTATTTT.

This clonotype rates as medium-sized. This chain links TRBV7-9 with TRBJ2-5; D is tentatively TRBD1 or TRBD2 (6 bases each). V was trimmed by 6 bases and J by 3 bases, leaving 14 bases between them. CDR1 is SEHNR, CDR2 FQNEAQ, per germline (reference sequence). The length of the CDR3 is 14 residues. CDR3 nucleotide sequence: TGTGCCAGCAGACTCCGGGGGCCTGAAGAGACCCAGTACTTC. It is translated as CASRLRGPEETQYF.

By proportion, this clonotype is medium-sized. V gene TRBV10-3 combines with J gene TRBJ2-7; D remains ambiguous. The CDR3 is 11 amino acids. The V and J ends lost 3 bases and 4 bases respectively, with 4 bases between them. CDR1 and CDR2 (germline): ENHRY, SYGVKD. The CDR3 loop is CAISDLYEQYF. The CDR3 DNA sequence: TGTGCCATCAGTGATCTTTACGAGCAGTACTTC.

This clonotype counts as medium-sized. The chain has TRBV10-2 and TRBJ2-7, with unresolved D. Trimming shortened V by 3 bases and J by 5 bases, and 11 bases separated the two germline ends. This CDR3 has 13 residues. Germline V gene data show CDR1 as WSHSY and CDR2 as SAAADI. CDR3 sequence: CASSDPEGNEQYF. The CDR3 region has the DNA TGCGCCAGCAGTGACCCCGAAGGGAACGAGCAGTACTTC.

Sample share makes this clonotype medium-sized. The rearrangement links TRBV10-3 to TRBJ2-5; D unclear. This CDR3 region has 12 residues. Trimming removed 5 bases at V and 1 base at J, with 5 bases between. The V gene's germline CDR1 is ENHRY and CDR2 SYGVKD. CDR3 nucleotide sequence: TGTGCCATCAGTTCCACCCAAGAGACCCAGTACTTC. It encodes CAISSTQETQYF.

The table lists this clonotype with many counts. The V and J genes are TRBV12-3 or TRBV12-4 and TRBJ2-1; D is undetermined. V gave up 4 bases and J gave up 12 bases, with 19 bases separating them. This CDR3 comprises 14 residues. CDR3 in amino acids: CASSSNVRHARQFF. CDR3 DNA sequence: TGTGCCAGCAGTTCGAACGTTCGACATGCTAGGCAGTTCTTC.

This clonotype was counted many times. The chain carries TRBV6-5 and TRBJ2-7, with 9 positions matching TRBD2. The CDR3 totals 16 residues. Germline CDR1 reads MNHEY; CDR2 reads SVGAGI. With V trimmed by 2 bases and J by 5 bases, 10 bases remained unmatched. This CDR3 is CASSYTGTSLVDEQYF. The DNA of the CDR3 is TGTGCCAGCAGTTACACCGGGACTAGCCTAGTAGACGAGCAGTACTTC.

This clonotype is judged medium-sized (0.01 to 0.1%). This chain joins TRBV7-8 and TRBJ2-1; no firm D call. The length of the CDR3 is 11 residues. V was trimmed by 5 bases and J by 10 bases, leaving 9 bases between them. Germline V gene sequence: CDR1 SGHVS, CDR2 FQNEAQ. The CDR3 region is CASSPHVEQFF. The DNA of the CDR3 is TGTGCCAGCAGCCCACATGTCGAGCAGTTCTTC.

The rearrangement links TRBV20-1 to TRBJ2-7, with no clear D. Per germline, CDR1 DFQATT and CDR2 SNEGSKA (reference sequence). V was trimmed by 0 bases and J by 1 base, leaving 10 bases between them. The CDR3 spans 14 residues. Here the CDR3 reads CSARDPGRSYEQYF. For the CDR3, the DNA is TGCAGTGCTAGAGATCCCGGTAGGTCCTACGAGCAGTACTTC.

This chain joins TRBV12-3 or TRBV12-4 and TRBJ1-4; the D gene is possibly TRBD1 (5 bases). This CDR3 has 16 amino acids. The V and J ends lost 11 bases and 0 bases respectively, with 19 bases between them. As DNA, the CDR3 is TGTGCCGGCACCCCGGGACCGTTTGCAACTAATGAAAAACTGTTTTTT. This sequence encodes CAGTPGPFATNEKLFF.

This chain connects TRBV29-1 to TRBJ2-1, with a weak D call TRBD1 (6 bases). Germline CDR1 reads SQVTM; CDR2 reads ANQGSEA. V lost 5 bases, J lost 7 bases, and 6 bases lay in between. This CDR3 has 10 amino acids. CDR3 nucleotide sequence: TGCAGCGTTAGGGGGAATGAGCAGTTCTTC. It specifies CSVRGNEQFF.

The chain joins TRBV19 to TRBJ2-3, with D perhaps TRBD1 (6 bases). This CDR3 comprises 14 residues. CDR1 is LNHDA, CDR2 SQIVND, per germline (reference sequence). Trimming took off 3 bases at V and 7 bases at J, with 14 bases between the two ends. The CDR3 loop is CASSIGGQSNTQYF. CDR3 DNA sequence: TGTGCCAGTAGTATTGGGGGCCAATCAAATACGCAGTATTTT.

This clonotype is a singleton in its sample. This CDR3 is CASSIEWKLFF. CDR3 bases: TGTGCCAGTAGTATAGAGTGGAAACTGTTTTTT. The chain has TRBV19 and TRBJ1-4; D gene unclear. CDR1 and CDR2 (germline): LNHDA, SQIVND (reference sequence). This CDR3 is 11 amino acids long. Trimming removed 0 bases from V and 11 bases from J, with 4 bases in between.

The V call is TRBV24-1, the J call TRBJ2-7; TRBD1 is a possible D gene (5 bases). Trimming took 3 bases from V and 0 from J, leaving 8 bases between them. This CDR3 has 14 amino acids. Germline-derived CDR1 and CDR2 are KGHDR and SFDVKD. This CDR3 is CATSDPTDSYEQYF. Written as DNA, the CDR3 is TGTGCCACCAGTGATCCGACAGACTCCTACGAGCAGTACTTC.

This clonotype showed up many times. This chain connects TRBV27 to TRBJ2-2; 8 positions agree with TRBD2. Germline CDR1 is MNHEY and CDR2 is SMNVEV (reference sequence). The CDR3 sequence is 17 residues long. V lost 9 bases, J lost 0 bases, and 12 bases stayed unmatched. CDR3 sequence (DNA): TGTGCCAGTCGGGAGGCTAGCGGGCGCACGAACACCGGGGAGCTGTTTTTT. Protein product: CASREASGRTNTGELFF.